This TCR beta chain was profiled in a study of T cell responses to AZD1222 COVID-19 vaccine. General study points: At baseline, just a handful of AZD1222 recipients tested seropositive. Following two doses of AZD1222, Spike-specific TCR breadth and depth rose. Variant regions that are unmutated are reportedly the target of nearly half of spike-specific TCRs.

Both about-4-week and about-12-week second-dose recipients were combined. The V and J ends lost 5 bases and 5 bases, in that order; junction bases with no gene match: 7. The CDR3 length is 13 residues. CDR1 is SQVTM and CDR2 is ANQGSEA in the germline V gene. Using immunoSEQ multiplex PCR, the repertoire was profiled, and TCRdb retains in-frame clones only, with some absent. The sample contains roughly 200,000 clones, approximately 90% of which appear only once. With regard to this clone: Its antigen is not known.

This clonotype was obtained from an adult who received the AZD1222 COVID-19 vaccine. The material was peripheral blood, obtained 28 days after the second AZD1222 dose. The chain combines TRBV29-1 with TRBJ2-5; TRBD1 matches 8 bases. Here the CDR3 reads CSVRQGAWETQYF. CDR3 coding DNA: TGCAGCGTTAGGCAGGGGGCTTGGGAGACCCAGTACTTC.